This entry lists 20 T cell receptor beta chains sequenced from one sample in a study of molecular identifiers for immune sequencing clone quantification (dated by TCRdb to 2016 to 2019). Library prep was done by PCR. The listed sequencing device is Illumina HiSeq 4000. TCRdb redid the processing of the public reads, applying fastp at Q25 and MiXCR, and retained in-frame beta chains. All rows with the same CDR3 protein become a single entry with the most common DNA and genes. For this sample the table gives more than 250,000 distinct CDR3 sequences, of which around 21% were detected only once. Clones ranked in the top ten supply under 0.95% of the sample. Sequencing was carried out using naive CD8+ T cells from blood, with Jurkat cell RNA spiked in. Sample cell subset or site, as interpreted from the label and publication: FACS-sorted CD8+CD4-CCR7+CD45RA+ naive T cells. All receptors derive from a human donor in good health. Some libraries in this study had Jurkat cell RNA spiked in.

This clonotype has just a few counts. The chain uses TRBV4-3 and TRBJ2-4; 8 bases line up with TRBD2. Germline loops: CDR1 LGHNA, CDR2 YSLEER. CDR3 length: 19 residues. V shed 0 bases and J 2 bases; nucleotides not matched to a gene: 12. The CDR3 here is CASSQETGGGMFSKNIQYF. Written as DNA, the CDR3 is TGCGCCAGCAGCCAAGAGACAGGCGGGGGGATGTTTTCCAAAAACATTCAGTACTTC.

This clonotype showed up many times. The V gene is TRBV15, the J gene TRBJ2-3; possible D gene TRBD2, 5 bases. The CDR3 covers 14 residues. Trimming pared 1 base from V and 5 bases from J, leaving 10 bases between. The germline CDR1 and CDR2 sequences are LNHNV and YYDKDF (reference sequence). Written as DNA, the CDR3 is TGTGCCACCAGCAGAGGCGAGGGTGAAGATACGCAGTATTTT. The encoded protein is CATSRGEGEDTQYF.

V gene TRBV7-9 combines with J gene TRBJ2-5; D not certain. Germline-derived CDR1 and CDR2 are SEHNR and FQNEAQ (reference sequence). With 5 bases removed from V and 2 bases from J, the gap between germline ends came to 9 bases. The CDR3 sequence is 13 residues long. CDR3 nucleotide sequence: TGTGCCAGCAGCGGATACACTCAAGAGACCCAGTACTTC. Residues: CASSGYTQETQYF.

About this clonotype: A much larger clone lies a single base off, so this may be a read error. The gene calls are TRBV5-1 and TRBJ2-3, with 14 bases identical to TRBD2. Looked up from germline, CDR1 is SGHRS and CDR2 is YFSETQ. The CDR3 consists of 16 residues. In DNA, the CDR3 is TGCGCCAGCAGCTCGGGACTAGCGGGAGAAGCAGATACGCGGTATTTT. This sequence encodes CASSSGLAGEADTRYF.

In this sample, this clonotype turned up many times. The chain has TRBV20-1 and TRBJ1-5; D gene unclear. The CDR3 is made up of 16 amino acids. The V and J ends lost 0 bases and 3 bases respectively, with 15 bases between them. Per the germline V gene, CDR1 is DFQATT and CDR2 is SNEGSKA (reference sequence). The CDR3 DNA follows: TGCAGTGCTAGAGATAACCTTCTAGGACTCAATCAGCCCCAGCATTTT. Protein: CSARDNLLGLNQPQHF.

This clonotype appeared many times. The V gene is TRBV5-4, the J gene TRBJ2-4; tentative D call: TRBD1 (6 bases). V was trimmed by 4 bases and J by 11 bases, leaving 19 bases between them. CDR1 and CDR2 from the germline V gene are SGHNT and YYREEE (reference sequence). CDR3 length: 14 residues. The CDR3 is CASSVQGSPMLQYF. The CDR3 coding sequence is TGTGCCAGCAGCGTACAGGGTTCGCCCATGCTTCAGTACTTC.

Regarding this clonotype: A read error is possible here, since a much larger clone lies one base away. The chain couples TRBV30 to TRBJ2-2, with D unclear. Trimming took off 3 bases at V and 6 bases at J, with 11 bases between the two ends. CDR3 length: 13 amino acids. Germline V gene sequence: CDR1 GTSNPN, CDR2 SVGIG (reference sequence). Written as DNA, the CDR3 is TGTGCCTGGAGAGCCATGGGTCCCGGGGAGCTGTTTTTT. Protein: CAWRAMGPGELFF. The variable domain in full, with the rest retrieved from reference TRBV30 and TRBJ2-2, is SQTIHQWPATLVQPVGSPLSLECTVEGTSNPNLYWYRQAAGRGLQLLFYSVGIGQISSEVPQNLSASRPQDRQFILSSKKLLLSDSGFYLCAWRAMGPGELFFGEGSRLTVL.

This clonotype was seen at least ten times. The chain recombines TRBV19 with TRBJ1-2; TRBD1 is a possible D gene (6 bases). Trimming removed 3 bases from V and 3 bases from J, with 8 bases in between. CDR3 length equals 13 residues. The V gene's germline CDR1 is LNHDA and CDR2 SQIVND (reference sequence). The DNA of the CDR3 is TGTGCCAGTAGTATGGGGGCGTACTATGGCTACACCTTC. Translation gives CASSMGAYYGYTF.

This clonotype was seen repeatedly, ten times or more. The chain links TRBV2 to TRBJ2-3; TRBD1 is a possible D gene (6 bases). Germline-derived CDR1 and CDR2 are SNHLY and FYNNEI. CDR3 length: 15 amino acids. With 5 bases removed from V and 1 base from J, the gap between germline ends came to 13 bases. In DNA, the CDR3 is TGTGCCAGCAGTTCCCGGGACACCCGCACAGATACGCAGTATTTT. Amino acids: CASSSRDTRTDTQYF.

Many counts were recorded for this clonotype. V and J are TRBV30 and TRBJ1-2; the D is unclear. Per the germline V gene, CDR1 is GTSNPN and CDR2 is SVGIG (reference sequence). The V gene lost 8 bases and the J gene lost 9 bases, with 7 bases spanning the gap. The CDR3 sequence is 8 residues long. CDR3 sequence (DNA): TGTGCCCTGGAGAGCTACACCTTC. This gives the protein CALESYTF.

In regard to this clonotype: The CDR3 ends on some other residue instead of the conserved phenylalanine or tryptophan, so this is likely a read error. V is TRBV4-1 and J is TRBJ1-1; D is undetermined. The CDR3 extends over 16 amino acids. The germline gives CDR1 MGHRA, CDR2 YSYEKL. In DNA form, the CDR3 reads TGCGCCAGCAGCCAAGAATTCGGTCAAGTGAACATTGAAGCTTTCTCT. Translation: CASSQEFGQVNIEAFS.

The chain employs TRBV13 and TRBJ2-2; TRBD2 matches at 7 bases. The CDR3 has 19 amino acids. After removal of 5 bases from V and 3 bases from J, the junction contained 18 bases not matched to a gene. Germline CDR1 is PRHDT and CDR2 is FYEKMQ (reference sequence). In DNA form, the CDR3 reads TGTGCCAGCAGCCGCTCCGCCTTTTCAAGCGGGGAGTACACCGGGGAGCTGTTTTTT. It yields the protein CASSRSAFSSGEYTGELFF.

In this sample, this clonotype turned up many times. The V call is TRBV7-9, the J call TRBJ1-5; D is possibly TRBD1 (6 bases). V was clipped by 6 bases and J by 4 bases, with 10 bases between them. CDR3 length: 13 residues. From germline, CDR1 is SEHNR and CDR2 FQNEAQ (reference sequence). The CDR3 is CASRSDRNQPQHF. The CDR3 DNA follows: TGTGCCAGCAGGTCGGACAGAAATCAGCCCCAGCATTTT. The complete variable domain, with remaining parts taken from reference TRBV7-9 and TRBJ1-5, reads DTGVSQNPRHKITKRGQNVTFRCDPISEHNRLYWYRQTLGQGPEFLTYFQNEAQLEKSRLLSDRFSAERPKGSFSTLEIQRTEQGDSAMYLCASRSDRNQPQHFGDGTRLSIL.

This clonotype was counted many times. The chain combines TRBV19 with TRBJ1-5; 7 bases align to TRBD1. The trim removed 3 bases at V and 5 bases at J, leaving 10 bases unmatched. The CDR3 has 16 amino acids. CDR1 and CDR2 from the germline V gene are LNHDA and SQIVND (reference sequence). The DNA for the CDR3 is TGTGCCAGTAGTATCTCAAACCGACAGGGATATCAGCCCCAGCATTTT. It encodes CASSISNRQGYQPQHF.

This clonotype was observed at least ten times. The chain is built from TRBV7-2 and TRBJ1-5, with D uncertain. The length of the CDR3 is 13 residues. The V gene lost 3 bases and the J gene lost 8 bases, with 11 bases spanning the gap. Germline V gene lookup returns CDR1 SGHTA and CDR2 FQGNSA. The CDR3 DNA reads TGTGCCAGCAGCTTGAGGCTTTTGGAGCCCCAGCATTTT. Translated, it gives CASSLRLLEPQHF.

This clonotype has only a few counts. This chain links TRBV2 with TRBJ1-5; 12 bases match TRBD1. Germline V gene data show CDR1 as SNHLY and CDR2 as FYNNEI. The CDR3 is made up of 15 amino acids. V trimming: 6 bases; J trimming: 7 bases; junction bases outside the gene matches: 7. CDR3 nucleotides: TGTGCCAGCAGCGACGGGACAGGGGGCGGCCAGCCCCAGCATTTT. Its protein product is CASSDGTGGGQPQHF.

The chain links TRBV4-2 to TRBJ2-7; 8 nucleotides align to TRBD1. CDR3 length: 16 amino acids. Germline CDR1 and CDR2: LGHNA and YNFKEQ. V shed 0 bases, J shed 5 bases, and the junction held 9 bases outside the gene matches. In DNA, the CDR3 is TGTGCCAGCAGCCAAGATACCGGACAGGGTGCCCACGAGCAGTACTTC. Its protein is CASSQDTGQGAHEQYF.

This clonotype has ten or more counts. This rearrangement joins TRBV4-1 to TRBJ1-1; D might be TRBD1 (6 bases). Germline assignment: CDR1 MGHRA and CDR2 YSYEKL. The ends were cut back, 1 base at V and 6 bases at J, with 15 bases in the middle. The CDR3 totals 15 residues. As DNA, the CDR3 is TGCGCCAGCAGCCAAGCGGGCAGGGGACCGGCTGAAGCTTTCTTT. It yields the protein CASSQAGRGPAEAFF.

This clonotype was observed at least ten times. Written as DNA, the CDR3 is TGTGCCAGCAGTCTAACGGCACTCCATCAGCCCCAGCATTTT. It is translated as CASSLTALHQPQHF. J is TRBJ1-5 and V is TRBV28; no clear D gene. Germline V gene data show CDR1 as MDHEN and CDR2 as SYDVKM. Trimming removed 5 bases from V and 5 bases from J, with 13 bases in between. This CDR3 is built from 14 residues.

This clonotype occurred many times. The chain has TRBV28 and TRBJ2-1, with 7 bases that match TRBD2. The CDR3 runs to 15 residues. V shed 4 bases and J 7 bases; nucleotides not matched to a gene: 10. Germline V gives CDR1 MDHEN, CDR2 SYDVKM. The CDR3 bases are TGTGCCAGCAGTTCAACGTGGGCTAGCGGAAATGAGCAGTTCTTC. Protein product: CASSSTWASGNEQFF. Based on the CDR3 plus reference TRBV28 and TRBJ2-1, the full variable domain is DVKVTQSSRYLVKRTGEKVFLECVQDMDHENMFWYRQDPGLGLRLIYFSYDVKMKEKGDIPEGYSVSREKKERFSLILESASTNQTSMYLCASSSTWASGNEQFFGPGTRLTVL.